Detailed here is one T cell receptor (beta chain). The antigen is unknown. The source of the sample is a study of post-analysis software for immune sequencing data. Whole-study context: Disease trajectories encompassed relapsing-remitting, secondary progressive and progressive-relapsing multiple sclerosis. Broader study findings: Clustering by F measure revealed strong co-clustering among samples prepared together in one batch. Normalized Chao1 diversity was significantly lower in multiple sclerosis patients than in controls.

Prepared TCR beta cDNA libraries contained unique molecular identifiers. Starting from approximately 1 to 10 million T cells, the study yielded approximately 460,000 cDNA molecules. TCRdb passed the PCR reads through MiXCR, listing each CDR3 protein once. The data hold approximately 570,000 distinct CDR3 sequences, with roughly two fifths observed a single time. This clonotype was sampled from a girl between 5 and 17 years old with multiple sclerosis. Sequenced sample: blood.

CDR3 nucleotides: TGTGCCAGCAGCTTAAGTTCGGACCAAGAGACCCAGTACTTC. Translation: CASSLSSDQETQYF. The chain joins TRBV7-6 to TRBJ2-5; D call uncertain. The germline CDR1 and CDR2 sequences are SGHVS and FNYEAQ. V was shortened by 2 bases and J by 0 bases, with 7 bases between the two germline ends. The length of the CDR3 is 14 residues. Full variable domain (outside the CDR3, taken from reference TRBV7-6 and TRBJ2-5): GAGVSQSPRYKVTKRGQDVALRCDPISGHVSLYWYRQALGQGPEFLTYFNYEAQQDKSGLPNDRFSAERPEGSISTLTIQRTEQRDSAMYRCASSLSSDQETQYFGPGTRLLVL.